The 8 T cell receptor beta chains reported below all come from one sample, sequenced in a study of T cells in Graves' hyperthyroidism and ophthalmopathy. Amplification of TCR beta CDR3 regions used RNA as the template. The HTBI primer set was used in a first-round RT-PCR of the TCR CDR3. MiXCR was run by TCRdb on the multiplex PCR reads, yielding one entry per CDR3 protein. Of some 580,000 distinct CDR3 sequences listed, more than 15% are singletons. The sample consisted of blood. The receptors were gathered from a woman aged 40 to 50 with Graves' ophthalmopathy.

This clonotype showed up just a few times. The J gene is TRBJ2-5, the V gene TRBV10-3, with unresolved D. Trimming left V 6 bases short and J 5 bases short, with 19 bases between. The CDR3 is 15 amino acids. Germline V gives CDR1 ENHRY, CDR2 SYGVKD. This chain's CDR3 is CAISGSNTDGETQYF. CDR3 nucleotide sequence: TGTGCCATCAGCGGAAGTAACACCGACGGGGAGACCCAGTACTTC.

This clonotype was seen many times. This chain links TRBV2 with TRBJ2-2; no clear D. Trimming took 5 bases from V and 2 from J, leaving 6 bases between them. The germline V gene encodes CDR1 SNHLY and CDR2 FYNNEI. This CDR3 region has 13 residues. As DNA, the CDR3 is TGTGCCAGCAGTTCATATAACACCGGGGAGCTGTTTTTT. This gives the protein CASSSYNTGELFF. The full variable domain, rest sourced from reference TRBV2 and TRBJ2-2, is EPEVTQTPSHQVTQMGQEVILRCVPISNHLYFYWYRQILGQKVEFLVSFYNNEISEKSEIFDDQFSVERPDGSNFTLKIRSTKLEDSAMYFCASSSYNTGELFFGEGSRLTVL.

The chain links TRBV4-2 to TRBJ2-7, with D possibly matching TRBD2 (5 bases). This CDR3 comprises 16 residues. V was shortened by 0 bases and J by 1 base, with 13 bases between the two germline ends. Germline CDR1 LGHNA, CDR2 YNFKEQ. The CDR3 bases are TGTGCCAGCAGCCAAGATCGGCTAGCTCCGTCCTACGAGCAGTACTTC. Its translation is CASSQDRLAPSYEQYF.

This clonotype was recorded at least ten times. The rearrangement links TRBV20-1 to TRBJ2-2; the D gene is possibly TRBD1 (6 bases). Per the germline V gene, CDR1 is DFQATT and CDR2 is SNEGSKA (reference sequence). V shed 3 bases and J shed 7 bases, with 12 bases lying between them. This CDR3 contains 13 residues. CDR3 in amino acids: CSARAQGHGELFF. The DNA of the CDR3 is TGCAGTGCTAGGGCTCAGGGGCACGGGGAGCTGTTTTTT.

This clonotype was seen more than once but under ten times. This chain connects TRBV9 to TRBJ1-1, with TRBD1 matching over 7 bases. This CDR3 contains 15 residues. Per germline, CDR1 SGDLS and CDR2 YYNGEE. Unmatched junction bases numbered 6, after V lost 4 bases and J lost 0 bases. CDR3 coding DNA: TGTGCCAGCAGCTCCTCGGGACAGCTGAACACTGAAGCTTTCTTT. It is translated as CASSSSGQLNTEAFF.

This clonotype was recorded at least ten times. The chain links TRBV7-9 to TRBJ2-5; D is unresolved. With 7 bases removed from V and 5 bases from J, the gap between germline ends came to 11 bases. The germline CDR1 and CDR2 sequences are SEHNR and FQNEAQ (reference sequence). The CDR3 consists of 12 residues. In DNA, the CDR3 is TGTGCCAGCACCAGTATGGAGGAGACCCAGTACTTC. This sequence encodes CASTSMEETQYF.

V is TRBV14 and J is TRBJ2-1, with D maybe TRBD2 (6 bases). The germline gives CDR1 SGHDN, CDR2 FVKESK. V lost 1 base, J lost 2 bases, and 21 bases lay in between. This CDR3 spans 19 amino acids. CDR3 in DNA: TGTGCCAGCAGCCAAGCGCGCTCCGGGACTTCACGTGCCTACAATGAGCAGTTCTTC. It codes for CASSQARSGTSRAYNEQFF.

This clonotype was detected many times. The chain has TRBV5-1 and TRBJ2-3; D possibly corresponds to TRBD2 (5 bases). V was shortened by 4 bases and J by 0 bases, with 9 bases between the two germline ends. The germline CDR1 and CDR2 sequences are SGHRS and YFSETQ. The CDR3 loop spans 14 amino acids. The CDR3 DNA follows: TGCGCCAGCAGCCGGGAATCTAGCACAGATACGCAGTATTTT. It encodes CASSRESSTDTQYF.